This passage covers 12 T cell receptor beta chains from one sample sequenced in a study of cytomegalovirus exposure and HLA in healthy donors. Both 60 Vbeta primers and 13 Jbeta primers went into the PCR. The protocol was immunoSEQ multiplex PCR, while the TCRdb copy is restricted to in-frame clones and leaves out a portion. The sample table includes around 76,000 clones. The sample taken for sequencing was PBMCs. These receptors came from a man aged 35-49 years in good health and CMV-seronegative.

About this clone itself: Different DNA sequences within this sample yield the same CDR3. V is TRBV6-1 and J is TRBJ2-1; D may be TRBD1 (5 bases). Trimming removed 2 bases from V and 3 bases from J, with 8 bases in between. Germline assignment: CDR1 MNHNS and CDR2 SASEGT. The CDR3 length is 14 residues. The CDR3 bases are TGTGCCAGCAGTGAATCAGGGTTCTACAATGAGCAGTTCTTC. Translating gives CASSESGFYNEQFF.

The genes are TRBV21-1 and TRBJ2-7; the table's D gene call, TRBD1, was not cross checked with the DNA. TRBV21-1 is flagged as a pseudogene. The CDR3 is made up of 18 amino acids. The CDR3 protein is CASSKAGQGGNLDYEQYF. The CDR3 nucleotides are TGTGCCAGCAGCAAAGCGGGACAGGGTGGTAACTTGGACTACGAGCAGTACTTC.

J is TRBJ2-2 and V is TRBV6-6; 7 bases fit TRBD1. This CDR3 spans 16 amino acids. Germline V gene sequence: CDR1 MNHNY, CDR2 SVGAGI (reference sequence). With V trimmed by 0 bases and J by 3 bases, 4 bases remained unmatched. CDR3 DNA sequence: TGTGCCAGCAGTTACTCGATAGGGGGCTACACCGGGGAGCTGTTTTTT. As protein: CASSYSIGGYTGELFF.

This chain connects TRBV7-2 to TRBJ2-1; 7 positions agree with TRBD2. Germline assignment: CDR1 SGHTA and CDR2 FQGNSA. V was clipped by 3 bases and J by 0 bases; unmatched bases: 5. The CDR3 is 16 amino acids. The CDR3 coding sequence is TGTGCCAGCAGCTTTGAGCGGGGAGGCTCCTACAATGAGCAGTTCTTC. Translated, it gives CASSFERGGSYNEQFF.

The chain couples TRBV7-9 to TRBJ2-3, with TRBD2 identical over 8 bases. V gave up 2 bases and J gave up 5 bases; unmatched junction bases: 6. This CDR3 has 15 amino acids. Germline V gene lookup returns CDR1 SEHNR and CDR2 FQNEAQ (reference sequence). CDR3 loop: CASSLPPGGVDTQYF. In DNA, the CDR3 is TGTGCCAGCAGCTTACCCCCCGGGGGGGTAGATACGCAGTATTTT.

The chain has TRBV6-5 and TRBJ2-7; 7 bases agree with TRBD1. The junction had 8 bases not matched to a gene; V was cut back by 6 bases and J by 6 bases. This CDR3 comprises 13 residues. Germline CDR1 and CDR2: MNHEY and SVGAGI. For the CDR3, the DNA is TGTGCCAGCAGCCGGGACAGAGGGGGCGAGCAGTACTTC. This gives the protein CASSRDRGGEQYF.

The rearrangement links TRBV4-2 to TRBJ2-7; the match to TRBD2 covers 13 bases. Per the germline V gene, CDR1 is LGHNA and CDR2 is YNFKEQ. The CDR3 sequence is 20 residues long. V trimming: 0 bases; J trimming: 3 bases; junction bases outside the gene matches: 14. CDR3 sequence: CASSQDEIIGTSGENYEQYF. The CDR3 DNA sequence: TGTGCCAGCAGCCAAGATGAGATAATTGGGACTAGCGGGGAAAACTACGAGCAGTACTTC.

This rearrangement joins TRBV18 to TRBJ2-7; TRBD1 aligns across 7 bases. Germline CDR1 and CDR2: KGHSH and LQKENI. V was pared by 2 bases and J by 4 bases, with 11 bases of the junction left unmatched. The CDR3 sequence is 16 residues long. CDR3 amino acids: CASSPVSEQGLYEQYF. The DNA of the CDR3 is TGTGCCAGCTCACCAGTTTCTGAACAGGGGTTATACGAGCAGTACTTC.

The V call is TRBV30, the J call TRBJ1-6; TRBD1 is a possible D gene (5 bases). Between the trimmed V and J ends, which lost 8 bases and 9 bases, there was a span of 20 bases. The CDR3 covers 14 residues. CDR1 and CDR2 (germline): GTSNPN, SVGIG (reference sequence). In nucleotides, the CDR3 is TGTGCCCTCAGGTTTACCTCCGGGGGTTCACCCCTCCACTTT. It is translated as CALRFTSGGSPLHF.

V usage is TRBV27 and J usage is TRBJ1-1; 9 bases match TRBD1. Germline CDR1 MNHEY, CDR2 SMNVEV (reference sequence). There are 14 residues in the CDR3. Unmatched junction bases numbered 4, after V lost 7 bases and J lost 1 base. The CDR3 reads CASNPTGGNTEAFF. CDR3 sequence (DNA): TGTGCCAGCAACCCGACAGGGGGGAACACTGAAGCTTTCTTT.

This chain connects TRBV14 to TRBJ2-5, with 9 bases lining up with TRBD1. CDR3 length: 14 residues. CDR1 and CDR2 (germline): SGHDN, FVKESK. V trimming: 3 bases; J trimming: 4 bases; junction bases outside the gene matches: 3. The CDR3 DNA reads TGTGCCAGCAGCCAGCCGGGACAGGGAGAGACCCAGTACTTC. Encoded protein: CASSQPGQGETQYF.

This clone is deemed medium-sized by its frequency. The V and J genes are TRBV2 and TRBJ2-5; 10 nucleotides align to TRBD2. Trimming took 5 bases from V and 6 from J; bases not matched to a gene: 12. The CDR3 length is 16 residues. Germline values: CDR1 SNHLY, CDR2 FYNNEI. CDR3 sequence (DNA): TGTGCCAGCAGTAAAAGCCTAGCGGGAGTCTTTAAGACCCAGTACTTC. Encoded protein: CASSKSLAGVFKTQYF.